Listed below are T cell receptor beta chains from one sample, sequenced in a study of blood T cell repertoires in COVID-19. Profiled with immunoSEQ multiplex PCR; TCRdb holds only in-frame clones, not every one. The sample has hundreds of thousands of clones, 70% to 90% seen once. The specimen was peripheral blood. Receptor source: a man between 35 and 55 years old with acute or convalescent COVID-19. CDR3s include the opening cysteine and the closing phenylalanine or tryptophan. The order of the fields is J gene, V gene, D gene, CDR3 protein. D genes are given only for firm matches.

TRBJ2-3 | TRBV6-6 | NA | CASSYSFQADTQYF
TRBJ2-2 | TRBV11-3 | NA | CASSFSGANTGELFF
TRBJ1-5 | TRBV3-1/TRBV3-2 | NA | CASSPQGYNQPQHF
TRBJ2-7 | TRBV11-2 | NA | CASSSPYSGQYF
TRBJ2-1 | TRBV11-2 | TRBD2 | CASSPPLSGRADEQFF
TRBJ1-2 | TRBV4-1 | TRBD1 | CASSQASPGQGNYGYTF
TRBJ2-7 | TRBV27 | TRBD1 | CASSLNGQGVYEQYF
TRBJ2-7 | TRBV12-3/TRBV12-4 | NA | CASSRPGTYEQYF
TRBJ2-5 | TRBV7-9 | TRBD1 | CASRAPGTGAVETQYF
TRBJ1-1 | TRBV28 | NA | CASSFARDIGKAFF
TRBJ2-7 | TRBV30 | TRBD2 | CAWSVGGGEQYF
TRBJ2-1 | TRBV20-1 | NA | CSATVLNEQFF
TRBJ2-2 | TRBV7-9 | NA | CASSLAGGYTGELFF
TRBJ1-1 | TRBV5-6 | TRBD1 | CASSGTGGTEAFF
TRBJ1-2 | TRBV19 | NA | CASSMTQSYGYTF
TRBJ1-2 | TRBV5-8 | NA | CASSLALGTVNYGYTF
TRBJ1-1 | TRBV19 | TRBD1 | CASSIGRTGGAFF
TRBJ2-7 | TRBV27 | TRBD1 | CATTGQDSYEQYF
TRBJ2-6 | TRBV27 | NA | CASKSFGGANVLTF
TRBJ1-6 | TRBV7-2 | TRBD1 | CASSSTGGVNSPLHF
TRBJ1-1 | TRBV18 | NA | CASSPRGGDAFF
TRBJ2-5 | TRBV27 | TRBD2 | CASSSLASGLQETQYF
TRBJ1-2 | TRBV5-1 | NA | CASSLNAGVSYGYTF
TRBJ2-2 | TRBV29-1 | NA | CSVEGATNTGELFF